The next 10 T cell receptor beta chains were all read from a single sample in a study of blood T cells in healthy people across ages. Sample-barcoded 5' priming and a J-beta primer mix drove a second PCR of about 7 to 11 cycles. TCRdb fed the 5' RACE reads into MiXCR, producing one record per CDR3 protein. The repertoire includes 900,000 to 950,000 distinct CDR3 sequences, 25% to 35% of them detected once, and roughly a tenth sits in the top ten. The same sample was also used in a study of T cells of mothers and their children.

The sample taken for sequencing was blood. The source is a woman aged 40 to 49 in good health.

This clonotype was observed a handful of times. The genes are TRBV12-3 or TRBV12-4 and TRBJ2-1; perhaps TRBD1 as D (6 bases). V gave up 6 bases and J gave up 9 bases, with 12 bases separating them. The CDR3 sequence is 12 residues long. Here the CDR3 reads CASRDDRLEQFF. DNA for the CDR3: TGTGCCAGCAGAGATGACAGGCTTGAGCAGTTCTTC.

The chain couples TRBV9 to TRBJ2-4; D may correspond to TRBD1 or TRBD2 (5 bases each). CDR3 length: 14 amino acids. CDR1 and CDR2 from the germline V gene are SGDLS and YYNGEE. V lost 10 bases to trimming and J lost 13 bases, with 27 bases between them. The chain's CDR3 is CASNGEDSHNEQYF. The CDR3, as DNA: TGTGCCTCAAACGGGGAAGACAGCCACAATGAGCAGTACTTC.

There are a few counts of this clonotype. This may be a read error, as it is one base from a much larger clone. The chain uses TRBV7-4 and TRBJ2-7; no reliable D call. Looked up from germline, CDR1 is SGHVT and CDR2 is SQSDAQ. V was clipped by 7 bases and J by 9 bases, with 22 bases between them. CDR3 length equals 14 residues. This CDR3 is CASTRVGINLRQYF. CDR3 coding DNA: TGTGCCAGCACCCGGGTTGGTATCAACCTTCGGCAGTACTTC.

As concerns this clonotype: The germline gene is not matched at one end of the junction; a read error may be the cause. The gene calls are TRBV6-2 or TRBV6-3 and TRBJ2-2; tentative D call: TRBD2 (7 bases). Germline V gene lookup returns CDR1 MNHEY and CDR2 SVGEGT. The CDR3 is 15 amino acids. Here the CDR3 reads CAGAPWGGWTGGLFF. The CDR3 region has the DNA TGTGCCGGCGCCCCCTGGGGGGGCTGGACCGGGGGGCTGTTTTTT.

This clonotype has a handful of counts. The rearrangement links TRBV27 to TRBJ1-1; D gene ambiguous. The CDR3 length is 14 residues. V lost 2 bases, J lost 0 bases, and 7 bases lay in between. Germline CDR1 is MNHEY and CDR2 is SMNVEV (reference sequence). The CDR3 sequence: CASSLAAMNTEAFF. DNA for the CDR3: TGTGCCAGCAGTTTAGCAGCCATGAACACTGAAGCTTTCTTT.

This clonotype appeared many times. The chain employs TRBV9 and TRBJ2-5; the D is unclear. CDR3 length equals 13 residues. Trimming took off 0 bases at V and 1 base at J, with 4 bases between the two ends. Germline V CDR1 and CDR2: SGDLS, YYNGEE. The CDR3 DNA sequence: TGTGCCAGCAGCGTAGCCCCCCAAGAGACCCAGTACTTC. Translated, it gives CASSVAPQETQYF.

This clonotype was picked up many times. This chain links TRBV28 with TRBJ2-5; D ambiguous. The length of the CDR3 is 14 residues. Between the trimmed V and J ends, which lost 2 bases and 2 bases, there was a span of 9 bases. Germline CDR1 and CDR2: MDHEN and SYDVKM. CDR3 nucleotides: TGTGCCAGCAGTTTACCAAGACCACAAGAGACCCAGTACTTC. As protein: CASSLPRPQETQYF.

This clonotype occurred a few times. The chain employs TRBV12-3 or TRBV12-4 and TRBJ1-2, with a tentative D call TRBD1 (5 bases). V was trimmed by 0 bases and J by 7 bases, leaving 18 bases between them. The CDR3 length is 16 residues. CDR3 nucleotide sequence: TGTGCCAGCAGTTTAGCGGGTGGGCAGGGAGCCAGTGGCTACACCTTC. This encodes CASSLAGGQGASGYTF.

This clonotype was observed a handful of times. The chain combines TRBV7-9 with TRBJ1-5; D gene uncertain. The germline gives CDR1 SEHNR, CDR2 FQNEAQ (reference sequence). V was shortened by 0 bases and J by 6 bases, with 9 bases between the two germline ends. The CDR3 covers 14 residues. As DNA, the CDR3 is TGTGCCAGCAGCTTAGCGGCAGGTCCTCAGCCCCAGCATTTT. This translates into CASSLAAGPQPQHF.

This clonotype was counted many times. The chain employs TRBV7-3 and TRBJ1-2; D unresolved. Trimming pared 1 base from V and 2 bases from J, leaving 8 bases between. This CDR3 is built from 14 residues. The germline gives CDR1 SGHTA, CDR2 FQGTGA. In nucleotides, the CDR3 is TGTGCCAGCAGCTTAAATCCAGGAAACTATGGCTACACCTTC. Translating it yields CASSLNPGNYGYTF.